A selection of T cell receptor beta chains follows, all from one sample in a study of T cells in Graves' hyperthyroidism and ophthalmopathy. TCRdb processed the multiplex PCR reads anew with MiXCR; each CDR3 protein has one entry. The data show 560,000 or so distinct CDR3 sequences, around 45% seen once. The specimen sequenced was peripheral blood or thyroid tissue (not recorded which). The receptor source for this set is a woman aged 18-29 years with Graves' hyperthyroidism. The CDR3 runs from the conserved cysteine through the conserved F or W. The order of the fields is J gene, V gene, clone size, D gene, CDR3 DNA, CDR3 protein. A D gene is named only where the DNA matches it firmly. Only some rows state a clone size, as once, few, many or a class for expanded clones.

J: TRBJ1-2; V: TRBV19; size: many; D: TRBD1; DNA: TGTGCCAGTAGTGTCGACAGGGCCAACTATGGCTACACCTTC; CDR3: CASSVDRANYGYTF
J: TRBJ2-7; V: TRBV7-3; size: once; D: .; DNA: TGTGCCAGCAGCTGGGACAACTACGAGCAGTGCTTC; CDR3: CASSWDNYEQCF
J: TRBJ1-4; V: TRBV24-1; size: .; D: TRBD1; DNA: TGTGCCACCAGTGATTCCCAGGGGGTTTATGAAAAACTGTTTTTT; CDR3: CATSDSQGVYEKLFF
J: TRBJ1-5; V: TRBV29-1; size: many; D: .; DNA: TGCAGCGCCTCCGAAGGGAGCAATCAGCCCCAGCATTTT; CDR3: CSASEGSNQPQHF
J: TRBJ1-4; V: TRBV25-1; size: many; D: .; DNA: TGTGCCAGCAGTGAACTCGGGGAGGAAAAACTGTTTTTT; CDR3: CASSELGEEKLFF
J: TRBJ2-5; V: TRBV24-1; size: .; D: .; DNA: TGTGCCACCAGTGAGGGGCGCGGAGAGACCCAGTGCTTC; CDR3: CATSEGRGETQCF
J: TRBJ2-7; V: TRBV7-2; size: many; D: .; DNA: TGTGCCAGCAGCGTGGGACGGTCCTATGAGCAGTACTTC; CDR3: CASSVGRSYEQYF
J: TRBJ1-6; V: TRBV7-9; size: .; D: TRBD1; DNA: TGTGCCAGTAGAAACAGGGGATATTCACCCCTCCACTTT; CDR3: CASRNRGYSPLHF
J: TRBJ2-7; V: TRBV10-3; size: few; D: .; DNA: TGTGCCAGCAGAGGGAATAGGTACGAGCAGTACTTC; CDR3: CASRGNRYEQYF
J: TRBJ1-1; V: TRBV7-6; size: few; D: .; DNA: TGTGCCAGCAGCCCTTTCGGAGGGGTAGGTGAAGCTTTCTTT; CDR3: CASSPFGGVGEAFF
J: TRBJ1-2; V: TRBV11-2; size: .; D: TRBD1; DNA: TGTGCCAGCAGCCCCGACCGTCGGACAGGGGCCGGTCATGGCCACACCTTC; CDR3: CASSPDRRTGAGHGHTF
J: TRBJ2-5; V: TRBV7-2; size: once; D: .; DNA: TGTGCCATCCGAAAAGCGAGGGAAGAGACCCAGTACTTC; CDR3: CAIRKAREETQYF
J: TRBJ1-1; V: TRBV4-3; size: few; D: .; DNA: TGCGCCAGCAGCCAAGTTACAGGGTTGAACACTGAAGCTTTCTTT; CDR3: CASSQVTGLNTEAFF
J: TRBJ2-7; V: TRBV7-6; size: .; D: TRBD1; DNA: TGTGCCAGCAGCTCACCGGAGCGGACAGGCGACTACGAGCAGTACTTC; CDR3: CASSSPERTGDYEQYF
J: TRBJ2-7; V: TRBV12-3/TRBV12-4; size: .; D: .; DNA: TGTGCCAGCAGTAACCTCGGGGTGAGCTTCGGTGTGCAGTACTTC; CDR3: CASSNLGVSFGVQYF
J: TRBJ1-5; V: TRBV15; size: .; D: .; DNA: TGTGCCACCAGCAGACAACAGGTCAATCAGCCCCAGCATTTT; CDR3: CATSRQQVNQPQHF
J: TRBJ1-2; V: TRBV5-1; size: .; D: .; DNA: TGTGCCAGCAGCTTGGAGGCCCGGGGCTACTATGGCTACACCTTC; CDR3: CASSLEARGYYGYTF
J: TRBJ1-2; V: TRBV15; size: .; D: .; DNA: TGTGCCACCAGCAAGGCCTACTATGGCTACACCTTC; CDR3: CATSKAYYGYTF
J: TRBJ2-3; V: TRBV24-1; size: .; D: TRBD1; DNA: TGTGCCACCAGTGATTCCTCGGACAGGGGGACAGATACGCAGTATTTT; CDR3: CATSDSSDRGTDTQYF
J: TRBJ2-7; V: TRBV4-2; size: .; D: .; DNA: TGTGCCAGCAGCCATAGCGGTTCTGCCTACGAGCAGTACTTC; CDR3: CASSHSGSAYEQYF
J: TRBJ1-2; V: TRBV20-1; size: .; D: TRBD1; DNA: TGCAGTGCTTTTGAGGGGGCAGGCTATGGCTACACCTTC; CDR3: CSAFEGAGYGYTF
J: TRBJ1-6; V: TRBV20-1; size: few; D: TRBD1; DNA: TGCAGTGCTAGAACCGGGACAGCGAATTCACCCCTCCACTTT; CDR3: CSARTGTANSPLHF
J: TRBJ2-6; V: TRBV29-1; size: .; D: .; DNA: TGCAGCGTTGTGGTGGGAGACAGGGCCAACGTCCTGACTTTC; CDR3: CSVVVGDRANVLTF
J: TRBJ1-2; V: TRBV20-1; size: .; D: .; DNA: TGCTGTGTTGGACAGCAACATTATTCTAACTATGGCTACACCTTC; CDR3: CCVGQQHYSNYGYTF
J: TRBJ2-2; V: TRBV7-9; size: many; D: .; DNA: TGTGCCAGCGGGGCCAGGGCGGACGGGGAGCTGTTTTTT; CDR3: CASGARADGELFF
J: TRBJ2-3; V: TRBV12-3/TRBV12-4; size: .; D: .; DNA: TGTGCCAGCAGCCCCAATGTCACAGATACGCAGTATTTT; CDR3: CASSPNVTDTQYF
J: TRBJ2-5; V: TRBV2; size: .; D: TRBD2; DNA: TGTGCCAGCAGTACACTACTAGCGGGAGAAGTGTTGTACCAAGAGACCCAGTACTTC; CDR3: CASSTLLAGEVLYQETQYF
J: TRBJ1-5; V: TRBV10-3; size: .; D: .; DNA: TGTGCCATCAGTGGGGGAATAACGGCGAACACTCAGCCCCAGCATTTT; CDR3: CAISGGITANTQPQHF
J: TRBJ2-3; V: TRBV7-6; size: .; D: TRBD1; DNA: TGTGCCAGCAGCACCCAGGGGGCGGTATCAGATACGCAGTATTTT; CDR3: CASSTQGAVSDTQYF
J: TRBJ1-1; V: TRBV11-2; size: .; D: TRBD1; DNA: TGCGCCAGCAGCCTCGAGAGGACAGGGAACACTGAAGCTTTCTTT; CDR3: CASSLERTGNTEAFF
J: TRBJ1-2; V: TRBV5-1; size: .; D: .; DNA: TGCGCCAGCAGCTCCGAAAGAGGGACGCCAAATCAGGGCTACACCTTC; CDR3: CASSSERGTPNQGYTF